This T cell receptor beta chain was sequenced for a study of CD8+ T cells in alopecia areata. Study-wide background: Recipients were roughly 6-11-week-old female C3H/HeJ mice grafted with skin from roughly 6-13-month-old C3H/HeJ donors with spontaneous alopecia.

The sorting of pooled cutaneous lymph node cells relied on CD4, CD8alpha, NKG2D, NKG2ACE and other markers. Extracted RNA was reverse transcribed into cDNA, the sequencing template. Libraries were prepared by immunoSEQ multiplex PCR; TCRdb keeps only in-frame clonotypes and omits some of them. This repertoire holds 200,000 to 300,000 clones, and none appear only once. Whole-study findings and limits: When scalp samples are sequenced, resident alphabeta T cells of normal skin are also captured. Higher clonality than in normal scalp was seen in lesional scalp, especially alopecia totalis/universalis. The study found TCR sharing across patients less clear than in mice, possibly for HLA reasons.

The CDR3 contains 14 residues. Germline CDR1 is NSQYPW and CDR2 is LRSPGD (reference sequence). This clone was detected only a few times. The antigen is not known. Mouse gene names apply. The observed sequence ends 4 residues before the CDR3 terminus, with the missing tail filled in from the germline J gene. The source of this sequence is a C3H/HeJ mouse with alopecia areata. This strain's MHC haplotype is H2-k. Sequenced material: CD4+ T cells sorted from a lymph node. The J gene is TRBJ2-5, the V gene TRBV1, with TRBD1 identical over 8 bases. The CDR3 bases that were read are TGCACCTGCAGTGCCGCAGGGGGCACAGAC. It codes for CTCSAAGGTD. The CDR3 in full is CTCSAAGGTDTQYF.